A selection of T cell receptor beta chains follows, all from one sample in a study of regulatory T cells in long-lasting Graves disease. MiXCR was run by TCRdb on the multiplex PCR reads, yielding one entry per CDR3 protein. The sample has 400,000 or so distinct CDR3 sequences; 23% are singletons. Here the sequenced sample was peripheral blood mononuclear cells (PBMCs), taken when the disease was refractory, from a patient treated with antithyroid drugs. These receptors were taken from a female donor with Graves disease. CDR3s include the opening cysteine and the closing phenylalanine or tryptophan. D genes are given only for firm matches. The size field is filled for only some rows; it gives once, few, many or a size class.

TGTGCCAGCAGCTTGGGGGAGCCCCTGAACACTGAAGCTTTCTTT,CASSLGEPLNTEAFF,NA,NA,TRBV5-5,TRBJ1-1
TGCAGTGCCGACAACACGGAGGTGACCCAGTACTTC,CSADNTEVTQYF,NA,NA,TRBV20-1,TRBJ2-5
TGTGCCAGTCAACCTCGGACAGGGATGGGTGAGACCCAGTACTTC,CASQPRTGMGETQYF,NA,TRBD1,TRBV19,TRBJ2-5
TGTGCCAGCAGTTCTCAGACAGGGGGCTATTCACCCCTCCACTTT,CASSSQTGGYSPLHF,few,TRBD1,TRBV12-3/TRBV12-4,TRBJ1-6
TGTGCCACCCAAGCCGGAACGTACCAAGAGACCCAGTACTTC,CATQAGTYQETQYF,few,NA,TRBV15,TRBJ2-5
TGCAGTGCGATAACAGGGATTCCAGAGACCCAGTACTTC,CSAITGIPETQYF,NA,NA,TRBV20-1,TRBJ2-5
TGTGCCAGCAGTAGGATCTCTGGGGCCAACGTCCTGACTTTC,CASSRISGANVLTF,NA,NA,TRBV12-3/TRBV12-4,TRBJ2-6
TGTGCCAGCAGCTTTCGGTGGGGGCGCTCCCATACGCAGTATTTT,CASSFRWGRSHTQYF,NA,NA,TRBV28,TRBJ2-3
TGCAGTGCGACGGAAGACTACTCCTACGAGCAGTACTTC,CSATEDYSYEQYF,NA,NA,TRBV20-1,TRBJ2-7
TGTGCCAGCAGCCCTTCAGGAGGGGCGGCCAAAAACATTCAGTACTTC,CASSPSGGAAKNIQYF,many,NA,TRBV12-3/TRBV12-4,TRBJ2-4
TGTGCCAGCAGTCGAATAAAGGGCACATCTAGATATCAGCCCCAGCATTTT,CASSRIKGTSRYQPQHF,many,NA,TRBV28,TRBJ1-5
TGCGCCAGCAGCTTGGAGAAATCGAACACCGGGGAGCTGTTTTTT,CASSLEKSNTGELFF,NA,NA,TRBV5-1,TRBJ2-2
TGTGCCAGCAGCTCTTTCTCCAGTCCCGGGACAACGAACACTGAAGCTCTCTTT,CASSSFSSPGTTNTEALF,NA,NA,TRBV28,TRBJ1-1
TGTGCCAGTAGTATTAGAGCGAACACCGGGGAGCTGTTTTTT,CASSIRANTGELFF,once,NA,TRBV19,TRBJ2-2
TGTGCCAGCAGCGGGCCTGGAGGACAGCCCCAGCATTTT,CASSGPGGQPQHF,many,NA,TRBV3-1,TRBJ1-5
TGTGCCAGCAGCAACAGCCTTAGCGGGAGAGAGACCCAGTACTTC,CASSNSLSGRETQYF,few,TRBD2,TRBV13,TRBJ2-5
TGCGCCAGCTACCGGGACAGAGGAGAGGCTTTCTTT,CASYRDRGEAFF,many,TRBD1,TRBV5-1,TRBJ1-1
TGTGCCAGCATCCGGGGGTCAGGGACCTACGAGCAGTACTTC,CASIRGSGTYEQYF,NA,NA,TRBV7-2,TRBJ2-7
TGTGCCAGCAGCTTTCAGGGGGGAAACACTGAAGCTTTCTTT,CASSFQGGNTEAFF,many,TRBD1,TRBV7-3,TRBJ1-1
TGTGCCAGCAGGCCTGGGACCGTCACTGAAGCTTTCTTT,CASRPGTVTEAFF,few,NA,TRBV28,TRBJ1-1
TGCAGCGTGGGACAGGGGGCCCTTGAAGCTTTCTTT,CSVGQGALEAFF,few,TRBD1,TRBV29-1,TRBJ1-1
TGTGCCTGGAGAGATCCGGGACGGGGCTACACCTTC,CAWRDPGRGYTF,many,NA,TRBV30,TRBJ1-2
TGTGCCAGCAGCACATCGGGACAGGGATATGGCTACACCTTC,CASSTSGQGYGYTF,many,TRBD1,TRBV5-6,TRBJ1-2
TGTGCCAGCAGTCGGCCGGGGGGGAATGAAAAACTGTTTTTT,CASSRPGGNEKLFF,many,NA,TRBV28,TRBJ1-4
TGTGCCAGCAGTTACTTGACAAACTCCTACGAGCAGTACTTC,CASSYLTNSYEQYF,NA,NA,TRBV6-2/TRBV6-3,TRBJ2-7
TGTGCCAGCAGTGAGACCAGACTAGCGGGAACATACGAGCAGTACTTC,CASSETRLAGTYEQYF,many,TRBD2,TRBV6-1,TRBJ2-7
TGCAGTGTAAAGCGGCTAAACTCCTACGAGCAGTACTTC,CSVKRLNSYEQYF,NA,NA,TRBV20-1,TRBJ2-7
TGTGCCAGCAAACCTAGCACAGATACGCAGTATTTT,CASKPSTDTQYF,NA,NA,TRBV12-3/TRBV12-4,TRBJ2-3
TGTGCCATCAGGGGATCGACAGGGTCGGGCGAGCAGTACTTC,CAIRGSTGSGEQYF,NA,TRBD1,TRBV10-3,TRBJ2-7
TGTGCCAGCAGCCAAATCAAAGGACTAGCGGGGACCAACGAGCAGTACTTC,CASSQIKGLAGTNEQYF,NA,TRBD2,TRBV3-1,TRBJ2-7
TGTGCCAGCAGTGAATATGGCAGAACAGCCGGGGAGCTGTTTTTT,CASSEYGRTAGELFF,NA,NA,TRBV25-1,TRBJ2-2
TGTGCCAGCAGGGTAGACAGGGAAGCTTTCTTT,CASRVDREAFF,few,NA,TRBV6-1,TRBJ1-1
TGCAGTGCTAGTTGGCAGCTCTATGGCTACACCTTC,CSASWQLYGYTF,many,NA,TRBV20-1,TRBJ1-2
TGTGCCAGCAGGGCCAGACTAGCGGGAGGGCCCTACGAGCAGTACTTC,CASRARLAGGPYEQYF,many,TRBD2,TRBV2,TRBJ2-7
TGCAGTGCTAGCACTAGGAGCTCCTACGAGCAGTACTTC,CSASTRSSYEQYF,few,NA,TRBV20-1,TRBJ2-7
TGTGCCAGCAGTGAAGCGGGACTACTAAACACCGGGGAGCTGTTTTTT,CASSEAGLLNTGELFF,many,TRBD2,TRBV2,TRBJ2-2
TGTGCCAGCAGACCGACAGGGACATATCAGCCCCAGCATTTT,CASRPTGTYQPQHF,NA,TRBD1,TRBV12-3/TRBV12-4,TRBJ1-5
TGTGCCAGCAGTCGAATACAGGGGGCGGAGGCTCAGCCCCAGCATTTT,CASSRIQGAEAQPQHF,many,TRBD1,TRBV6-1,TRBJ1-5
TGTGCCAGCACCAATACCGGGACAGGGGGCGGCTATGGCTACACCTTC,CASTNTGTGGGYGYTF,once,TRBD1,TRBV28,TRBJ1-2
TGCGCCAGCAGCCCAGGAGGGGGCTCCTCTGGAAACACCATATATTTT,CASSPGGGSSGNTIYF,few,TRBD1,TRBV4-3,TRBJ1-3
TGTGCCAGCAGAGTTATTACAGGGGGCGGCTATGGCTACACCTTC,CASRVITGGGYGYTF,NA,TRBD1,TRBV28,TRBJ1-2
TGTGCCAGCAGCCGCGGACACGGAAACACCATATATTTT,CASSRGHGNTIYF,NA,NA,TRBV27,TRBJ1-3
TGCGCCGGCAGCACCCACAGGAGCACCAGGGAGCTGTTTTTT,CAGSTHRSTRELFF,once,NA,TRBV5-1,TRBJ2-2
TGTGCCATCAAGAAACAGGGAACCGGGGAGCTGTTTTTT,CAIKKQGTGELFF,NA,NA,TRBV6-1,TRBJ2-2
TGTGCCAGTACCCCTACAGGGGGCACGAACACCGGGGAGCTGTTTTTT,CASTPTGGTNTGELFF,NA,TRBD1,TRBV19,TRBJ2-2
TGTGCCAGCAGCTTAGGTGGCAGACCAGAAGCTTTCTTT,CASSLGGRPEAFF,NA,NA,TRBV7-2,TRBJ1-1
TGTGCCAGCAGTGACGGGACGGGTTGGTATTCACCCCTCCACTTT,CASSDGTGWYSPLHF,many,NA,TRBV2,TRBJ1-6
TGTGCCAGTTTATCACCGGATAGGTACACCGGGGAGCTGTTTTTT,CASLSPDRYTGELFF,NA,NA,TRBV19,TRBJ2-2
TGTGCCAGCAGCGGTGACAGGGTCGGAAATCAGCCCCAGCATTTT,CASSGDRVGNQPQHF,many,TRBD1,TRBV28,TRBJ1-5
TGTGCCAGCAGGCGAGACAGGGCGGGCAATCAGCCCCAGCATTTT,CASRRDRAGNQPQHF,many,TRBD1,TRBV6-1,TRBJ1-5
TGCAGCGTTTGTAAATCCGCAGGCCACTACGAGCAGTACTTC,CSVCKSAGHYEQYF,NA,NA,TRBV29-1,TRBJ2-7
TGCAGTGCTAGAAAGCTCGTACTCCAAGAGACCCAGTACTTC,CSARKLVLQETQYF,many,NA,TRBV20-1,TRBJ2-5
TGCAGTGGAGACAGGGGGCAAGAGACCCAGTACTTC,CSGDRGQETQYF,few,TRBD1,TRBV20-1,TRBJ2-5
TGCGGCGTCCTGAGGGGGAGCAAGTGGGAGACCCAGTACTTC,CGVLRGSKWETQYF,NA,NA,TRBV29-1,TRBJ2-5
TGTGCCAGTAGTATGGGGGGCGCCGGGGGCTATGAGCAGTTCTTC,CASSMGGAGGYEQFF,NA,NA,TRBV19,TRBJ2-1
TGTGCCTGGAGGCTAGCGGGTCAGCCCCAGCATTTT,CAWRLAGQPQHF,few,NA,TRBV30,TRBJ1-5
TGTGCCAGCAGCGTAGGGGCAGGGGGAAAGTACAATGAGCAGTTCTTC,CASSVGAGGKYNEQFF,NA,TRBD1,TRBV9,TRBJ2-1
TGTGCCAGCAGCCTGCTGCGGTCCCAAGAGACCCAGTACTTC,CASSLLRSQETQYF,NA,NA,TRBV5-6,TRBJ2-5
TGTGCCAGCAGTTATTTTCCCGGGGACAGTTTTTGGTATGGCTACACCTTC,CASSYFPGDSFWYGYTF,NA,TRBD1,TRBV6-2/TRBV6-3,TRBJ1-2
TGTGCCAGCAGCGGCCAGACAGGGTGGGGATACGAGCAGTACTTC,CASSGQTGWGYEQYF,NA,TRBD1,TRBV7-3,TRBJ2-7